The 3 T cell receptor beta chains below all came from one sample that was sequenced in a study of T cell changes during pregnancy in multiple sclerosis. Data came from immunoSEQ multiplex PCR; TCRdb stores just in-frame clones and leaves some out. The sample lists around 50,000 clones, 94% occurring once. Sequenced here: CD8+ T cells from peripheral blood mononuclear cells, sampled in the first trimester of pregnancy. The receptors here all came from a female donor with multiple sclerosis, enrolled in a pregnancy study.

The rearrangement uses TRBV19 and TRBJ1-1; 7 bases agree with TRBD1. Germline CDR1 is LNHDA and CDR2 is SQIVND (reference sequence). The trim removed 3 bases at V and 7 bases at J, leaving 5 bases unmatched. The CDR3 length is 13 residues. Here the CDR3 reads CASSISGTVEAFF. The CDR3 nucleotides are TGTGCCAGTAGTATTTCCGGGACAGTTGAAGCTTTCTTT. The complete variable domain, with remaining parts taken from reference TRBV19 and TRBJ1-1, reads DGGITQSPKYLFRKEGQNVTLSCEQNLNHDAMYWYRQDPGQGLRLIYYSQIVNDFQKGDIAEGYSVSREKKESFPLTVTSAQKNPTAFYLCASSISGTVEAFFGQGTRLTVV.

The CDR3 DNA sequence: TGTGCCAGCAGCTTAGAAAGCGGGAGGGCCACCGGGGAGCTGTTTTTT. Protein: CASSLESGRATGELFF. The chain links TRBV11-3 to TRBJ2-2, with TRBD2 identical over 10 bases. With 0 bases clipped from V and 4 bases from J, the junction kept 2 bases outside the gene matches. CDR3 length: 16 amino acids. CDR1 and CDR2 from the germline V gene are SGHNT and YENEEA.

V gene TRBV27 combines with J gene TRBJ2-1, with TRBD2 matching over 10 bases. Per germline, CDR1 MNHEY and CDR2 SMNVEV (reference sequence). The CDR3 covers 17 residues. The V segment lost 4 bases and the J segment 7 bases; nucleotides outside the gene matches: 13. The CDR3 here is CASSSPQASGSLNEQFF. The CDR3 DNA reads TGTGCCAGCAGTTCACCCCAGGCTAGCGGGAGTCTGAATGAGCAGTTCTTC.